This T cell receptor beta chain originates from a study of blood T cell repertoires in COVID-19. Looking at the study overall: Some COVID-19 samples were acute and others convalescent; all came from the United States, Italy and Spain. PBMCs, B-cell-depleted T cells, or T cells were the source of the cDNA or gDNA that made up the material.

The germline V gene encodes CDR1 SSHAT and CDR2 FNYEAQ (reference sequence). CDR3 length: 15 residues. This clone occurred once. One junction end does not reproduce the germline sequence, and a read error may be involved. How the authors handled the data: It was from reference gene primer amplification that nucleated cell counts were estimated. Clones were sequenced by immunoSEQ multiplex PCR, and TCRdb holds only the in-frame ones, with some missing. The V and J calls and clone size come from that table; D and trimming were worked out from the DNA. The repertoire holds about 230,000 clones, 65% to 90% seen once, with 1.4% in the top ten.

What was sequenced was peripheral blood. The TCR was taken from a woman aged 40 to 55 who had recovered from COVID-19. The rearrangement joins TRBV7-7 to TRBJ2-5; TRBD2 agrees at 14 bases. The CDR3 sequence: CASSQGLAGVETQYF. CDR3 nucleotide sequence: TGTGCTAGCAGCCAGGGACTAGCGGGGGTTGAGACCCAGTACTTC.